A single sample is the source of the 9 T cell receptor beta chains below, sequenced in a study of regulatory T cells in long-lasting Graves disease. Researchers made TCR beta libraries by using iRepertoire HTBI primers and running Arm-PCR on CDR3 regions. TCRdb reprocessed the multiplex PCR reads via MiXCR and lists one record per CDR3 protein. The sample includes 300,000 or so distinct CDR3 sequences, about 20% of them seen just once. The time point denotes: persistent/refractory GD, antithyroid drugs over 5 years with positive TRAb. Extracted RNA from PBMCs served as the source of the TCR library. The input for sequencing was peripheral blood mononuclear cells (PBMCs), taken when the disease was refractory, from a patient treated with antithyroid drugs. These TCRs come from a female donor with Graves disease.

This chain connects TRBV5-1 to TRBJ2-2; D gene uncertain. V was shortened by 0 bases and J by 0 bases, with 6 bases between the two germline ends. Germline CDR1 is SGHRS and CDR2 is YFSETQ. The CDR3 runs to 15 residues. The DNA for the CDR3 is TGCGCCAGCAGCTTGGGGGCGGCGAACACCGGGGAGCTGTTTTTT. Its protein is CASSLGAANTGELFF.

The table lists this clonotype with many counts. Here the CDR3 reads CASSGTGGFYGYTF. The CDR3 coding sequence is TGTGCCAGCAGTGGGACAGGGGGCTTCTATGGCTACACCTTC. This chain joins TRBV12-3 or TRBV12-4 and TRBJ1-2, with 12 bases fitting TRBD1. The CDR3 sequence is 14 residues long. J was trimmed by 4 bases and V by 5 bases; bases with no gene match: 2.

This clonotype was counted a few times. The V call is TRBV15, the J call TRBJ1-4; D unclear. The CDR3 extends over 16 amino acids. V was clipped by 3 bases and J by 0 bases, with 11 bases between them. Germline V gene lookup returns CDR1 LNHNV and CDR2 YYDKDF (reference sequence). The CDR3 nucleotides read TGTGCCACCAGCAGGCTCAGAGAAACAACTAATGAAAAACTGTTTTTT. The encoded protein is CATSRLRETTNEKLFF.

This clonotype was observed a few times. V is TRBV12-3 or TRBV12-4 and J is TRBJ1-5, with D unclear. CDR3 length: 12 residues. V was clipped by 6 bases and J by 3 bases, with 6 bases between them. The CDR3 region has the DNA TGTGCCAGCAGATATGACAATCAGCCCCAGCATTTT. Translated, it gives CASRYDNQPQHF.

The chain uses TRBV6-9 and TRBJ2-1; TRBD2 agrees at 9 bases. Germline assignment: CDR1 MNHGY and CDR2 SVAAGI. This CDR3 is built from 14 residues. V trimming: 10 bases; J trimming: 3 bases; junction bases outside the gene matches: 7. CDR3 sequence: CAIRLAECYNEQFF. CDR3 coding DNA: TGTGCCATTCGACTAGCGGAGTGCTACAATGAGCAGTTCTTC.

The table lists this clonotype with a few counts. This rearrangement joins TRBV20-1 to TRBJ1-2, with D possibly TRBD1 on 5 matching bases. The germline V gene encodes CDR1 DFQATT and CDR2 SNEGSKA (reference sequence). V lost 3 bases and J 8 bases, leaving 13 bases between the germline ends. The CDR3 spans 12 residues. CDR3 DNA: TGCAGTGCTAGCATAGGGGATAGGGGCTACACCTTC. Translated: CSASIGDRGYTF.

V usage is TRBV15 and J usage is TRBJ2-5; the match to TRBD2 covers 7 bases. The assigned J gene may be wrong: the sequence end matches TRBJ2-1 better. CDR1 LNHNV and CDR2 YYDKDF come from the germline V gene (reference sequence). The CDR3 totals 15 residues. The CDR3 DNA follows: TGTGCCACCAGCAGAGAGCGGGGGTTCAACAATGAGCAGTTCTTC. It codes for CATSRERGFNNEQFF.

In this sample, this clonotype turned up many times. The chain carries TRBV29-1 and TRBJ2-7; tentative D call: TRBD1 (6 bases). CDR3 size: 15 residues. Per germline, CDR1 SQVTM and CDR2 ANQGSEA. V lost 4 bases to trimming and J lost 5 bases, with 21 bases between them. DNA of the CDR3: TGCAGCGTTGCTCCCACACTTGACAGGAGGCACGAGCAGTACTTC. This encodes CSVAPTLDRRHEQYF.

This clonotype came up many times. This rearrangement joins TRBV28 to TRBJ1-5, with unresolved D. This CDR3 has 13 residues. The germline V and J ends were trimmed by 4 bases and 4 bases, with 8 bases remaining between them. Looked up from germline, CDR1 is MDHEN and CDR2 is SYDVKM. Here the CDR3 reads CASSWAANQPQHF. CDR3 nucleotide sequence: TGTGCCAGCAGTTGGGCAGCGAATCAGCCCCAGCATTTT.